The source of this T cell receptor (beta chain) is a study of T cells in Graves' hyperthyroidism and ophthalmopathy. The V end lost 6 bases, the J end lost 0 bases, and 12 bases lay between the germline ends. CDR3 length: 14 residues. Germline V gene sequence: CDR1 SNHLY, CDR2 FYNNEI. This clonotype was observed many times. Stable hyperthyroidism: no ophthalmopathy progression over 18 months of follow-up. Hyperthyroidism patients were newly diagnosed, had disease duration under 2 months, and were aged 18 to 65 years. Diagnostic assessment was based on clinical symptoms, serum thyroxine and TRAb, thyroid ultrasound and orbital computed tomography. This sample holds PBMCs from about 10 ml fresh peripheral blood. TCR beta CDR3 regions were amplified from RNA transcripts. During a first-round RT-PCR of the TCR CDR3, the HTBI primer set was used. From the multiplex PCR reads, TCRdb called clonotypes with MiXCR, one entry per CDR3 protein. The sample shows under 350,000 distinct CDR3 sequences, 15% to 20% of them seen only once.

The origin of this receptor is a woman aged 45-59 years with Graves' hyperthyroidism. V gene TRBV2 combines with J gene TRBJ2-7, with a tentative D call TRBD2 (6 bases). The sequenced sample was blood. The CDR3 sequence is CASRTGTDSYEQYF. CDR3 sequence (DNA): TGTGCCAGCAGGACCGGGACTGACTCCTACGAGCAGTACTTC.